This entry describes one TCR beta chain. Data came from immunoSEQ multiplex PCR; TCRdb stores just in-frame clones and leaves some out. Of tens of thousands of clones in the sample, nearly 95% were seen once. This specimen comes from a study of T cell changes during pregnancy in multiple sclerosis. The V segment lost 7 bases and the J segment 5 bases; nucleotides outside the gene matches: 7. The CDR3 sequence is 13 residues long. CDR1 and CDR2 from the germline V gene are SQVTM and ANQGSEA. This rearrangement joins TRBV29-1 to TRBJ1-1, with TRBD1 matching over 10 bases. The sequenced sample was peripheral blood, obtained after pregnancy. The TCR was taken from a female donor with multiple sclerosis, enrolled in a pregnancy study. In DNA form, the CDR3 reads TGCAGCGCTGGACAGGGGGTTTGGACTGAAGCTTTCTTT. Its translation: CSAGQGVWTEAFF.